The TCR beta chain described here comes from a study of T cell changes during pregnancy in multiple sclerosis. Using immunoSEQ multiplex PCR, the repertoire was profiled, and TCRdb retains in-frame clones only, with some absent. The sample consists of about 22,000 clones, 75% to 95% of them appearing once. Germline values: CDR1 MGHDK, CDR2 SYGVNS. The CDR3 loop spans 13 amino acids. V gave up 6 bases and J gave up 4 bases; unmatched junction bases: 3. The sequencing here drew on CD4+ T cells from peripheral blood mononuclear cells, taken in the third trimester of pregnancy. This sequence was found in a female donor in good health, enrolled as a control in a pregnancy study. This chain uses TRBV25-1 with TRBJ1-1; TRBD1 matches 9 bases. The CDR3 spells CASRQDRGTEAFF. The CDR3 DNA reads as TGTGCCAGCAGGCAGGACAGGGGCACTGAAGCTTTCTTT.